The T cell receptor (beta chain) under discussion was sequenced for a study of response to subunit inactivated influenza vaccine. Study results and caveats: The study's authors posited that every seasonal influenza vaccination enlists few new T cells.

This clonotype was seen a few times. The antigen is undetermined. Per germline, CDR1 SGHTA and CDR2 FQGNSA. V shed 5 bases and J shed 3 bases, with 21 bases lying between them. CDR3 size: 17 residues. TCRdb re-derived calls from the RT-PCR reads in MiXCR, one entry per CDR3 protein. The table records just over 300,000 distinct CDR3 sequences, around a fifth of them present only once. The specimen was PBMCs from blood, collected less than 22 months after vaccination. This sequence originates from a man aged 45 to 70 who received an inactivated influenza vaccine. This sequence joins TRBV7-2 and TRBJ2-3, with a possible D match to TRBD2 (5 bases). The CDR3 loop reads CASSPNNILVGTDTQYF. Here the CDR3 DNA reads TGTGCCAGCAGCCCCAACAACATACTAGTAGGAACAGATACGCAGTATTTT.